The sequence of this T cell receptor (beta chain) was determined in a study of cytomegalovirus exposure and HLA in healthy donors. Per the germline V gene, CDR1 is SEHNR and CDR2 is FQNEAQ (reference sequence). The CDR3 extends over 15 amino acids. The ends were cut back, 5 bases at V and 5 bases at J, with 16 bases in the middle. Both 60 Vbeta primers and 13 Jbeta primers went into the PCR. This table comes from immunoSEQ multiplex PCR, and its TCRdb copy is limited to in-frame clones, with some not included. This sample's table has some 130,000 clones. V usage is TRBV7-9 and J usage is TRBJ1-3; TRBD1 is a possible D gene (6 bases). Sequencing was carried out using PBMCs. The sequence came from a man aged 18 to 35 in good health and CMV-seronegative. CDR3: CASSSDRPARNTIYF. Here the CDR3 DNA reads TGTGCCAGCAGCAGTGACAGGCCCGCGAGAAACACCATATATTTT.